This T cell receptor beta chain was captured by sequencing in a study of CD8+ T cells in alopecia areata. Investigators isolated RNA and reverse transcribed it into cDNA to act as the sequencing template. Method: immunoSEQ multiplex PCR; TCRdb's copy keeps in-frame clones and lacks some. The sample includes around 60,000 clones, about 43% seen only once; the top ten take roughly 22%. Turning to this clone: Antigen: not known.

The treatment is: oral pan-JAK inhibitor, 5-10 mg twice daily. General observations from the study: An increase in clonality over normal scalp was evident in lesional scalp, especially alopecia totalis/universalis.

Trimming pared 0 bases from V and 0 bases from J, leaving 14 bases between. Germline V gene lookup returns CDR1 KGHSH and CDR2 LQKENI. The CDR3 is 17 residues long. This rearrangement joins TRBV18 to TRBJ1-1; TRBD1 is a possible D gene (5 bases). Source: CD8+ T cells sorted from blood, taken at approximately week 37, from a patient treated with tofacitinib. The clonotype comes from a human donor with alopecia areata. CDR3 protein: CASSPPEGANMNTEAFF. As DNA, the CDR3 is TGTGCCAGCTCACCACCGGAAGGGGCGAACATGAACACTGAAGCTTTCTTT.